This T cell receptor (beta chain) was retrieved from a study of vaccination effects on CD4 cells after COVID-19. The overall study: Samples that were drawn after vaccination came a median of 72 days after the second dose.

This clone was found once. Its antigen is not identified. Sequencing was performed with immunoSEQ multiplex PCR; in TCRdb, only in-frame clones are kept and a portion is missing. Of some 70,000 clones in the sample, about 86% are singletons; the top ten hold about 1.2%. Regarding the study as a whole: Late in the post-vaccination period, infection-induced and vaccine-induced clones underwent marked clonal contraction.

Germline V gene data show CDR1 as SGHTA and CDR2 as FQGTGA. The CDR3 contains 15 residues. Trimming took off 3 bases at V and 1 base at J, with 12 bases between the two ends. Antigen-specific CD4+ T cells expanded by the ViraFEST assay with viral peptide pools were then sequenced. Following 10 days of culture, CD4+ T cells were isolated. Participants were vaccinated with two doses of either the BNT162b2 or mRNA-1273 vaccine. The authors replaced half the medium with IL-2 medium on days 3 and 7. The J gene is TRBJ1-1, the V gene TRBV7-3; no reliable D call. This TCR was sampled from a human donor who received a COVID-19 vaccine. The material sequenced was CD4+ T cells from PBMCs cultured with HCoV-229E spike peptides, taken after COVID-19 vaccination. The CDR3 sequence is CASSLFSRENTEAFF. In nucleotides, the CDR3 is TGTGCCAGCAGCTTGTTCTCCCGGGAGAACACTGAAGCTTTCTTT.